The clone carrying this T cell receptor (beta chain) is a singleton in its sample. Germline V gene data show CDR1 as SNHLY and CDR2 as FYNNEI. V shed 7 bases and J shed 8 bases, with 17 bases lying between them. The CDR3 length is 13 residues. This entry belongs to a study of T cell responses to AZD1222 COVID-19 vaccine. Profiling relied on immunoSEQ multiplex PCR, and the TCRdb table lists in-frame clones only, not all of them. The sample lists some 200,000 clones, more than 75% occurring once. This TCR was recovered from an adult who received the AZD1222 COVID-19 vaccine. V and J are TRBV2 and TRBJ1-2, with D tentatively TRBD1 (6 bases). The specimen comprised peripheral blood, sampled 28 days after the second AZD1222 dose. This chain's CDR3 is CASKLDRGGGYTF. CDR3 nucleotide sequence: TGTGCCAGCAAATTGGACAGAGGAGGAGGCTACACCTTC.